This T cell receptor (beta chain) was retrieved from a study of OX40 agonist ivuxolimab in advanced cancers. Study at large: Across the patients, intravenous ivuxolimab was delivered every 2 weeks at 0.01 to 10 mg/kg. Partial responses were achieved by three patients, one with hepatocellular carcinoma and two with cutaneous melanoma. Notes on the study in general: By week 6 at 0.1 to 3.0 mg/kg, blood CD4+ and CD8+ T cells had expanded clonally. Normalized T-cell clonal expansion was also low in some nonresponders.

Libraries were prepared by immunoSEQ multiplex PCR; TCRdb keeps only in-frame clonotypes and omits some of them. The sample records more than 80,000 clones, roughly 84% being singletons. Germline lookup yields CDR1 LGHNT and CDR2 FRNRAP. The CDR3 extends over 12 amino acids. V lost 0 bases and J 4 bases, leaving 1 base between the germline ends. Note on this clone: Antigen unknown.

The chain joins TRBV12-5 to TRBJ1-5; D is undetermined. The TCR originated in an adult with an advanced solid tumor such as melanoma, head and neck, liver or kidney cancer. The sample here was CD4+ or CD8+ T cells sorted from blood, taken in a trial of the OX40 agonist ivuxolimab. The CDR3 coding sequence is TGTGCTAGTGGTTTGGTAAATCAGCCCCAGCATTTT. Translated, it gives CASGLVNQPQHF.